These 27 T cell receptor beta chains came from one sample sequenced in a study of Ad26.COV2.S vaccination and SARS-CoV-2 variants. The treatment denotes: around 19 received Ad26.COV2.S at low or high dose, single or two shots; about five received placebo; per-sample allocation not given. At day 63 after the first vaccine or placebo injection, samples were drawn. The assay was immunoSEQ multiplex PCR, and TCRdb's table has in-frame clones only and misses some. The table records around 450,000 clones, about 88% of them present only once. Source: peripheral blood, taken in a trial of Ad26.COV2.S vaccine versus placebo. These TCRs come from a person between 18 and 59 years old who received the Ad26.COV2.S COVID-19 vaccine or a placebo.

The V gene is TRBV5-1, the J gene TRBJ2-1; D unresolved. V dropped 0 bases and J dropped 8 bases, with 12 bases sitting between them. The CDR3 length is 14 residues. Germline V gene data show CDR1 as SGHRS and CDR2 as YFSETQ. In DNA, the CDR3 is TGCGCCAGCAGCTTGGCCCCAGACCGGGATGAGCAGTTCTTC. It specifies CASSLAPDRDEQFF.

This clone was seen a few times. This chain connects TRBV28 to TRBJ2-7; no definite D call. CDR1 is MDHEN and CDR2 is SYDVKM in the germline V gene. CDR3 size: 14 residues. Trimming took 5 bases from V and 0 from J, leaving 11 bases between them. The CDR3 sequence is CASSLDPSSYEQYF. CDR3 DNA: TGTGCCAGCAGTCTGGATCCAAGCTCCTACGAGCAGTACTTC.

This clone was recorded a few times. This sequence joins TRBV3-1 (or the pseudogene TRBV3-2) and TRBJ1-2; maybe TRBD1 (5 bases). V dropped 0 bases and J dropped 7 bases, with 12 bases sitting between them. The germline V gene encodes CDR1 LGHDT and CDR2 YNNKEL (reference sequence). The length of the CDR3 is 14 residues. This CDR3 reads CASSQDNRFRGYTF. CDR3 nucleotide sequence: TGTGCCAGCAGCCAAGATAACAGGTTTCGTGGCTACACCTTC.

The J gene is TRBJ2-5, the V gene TRBV5-1; TRBD2 matches at 7 bases. Trimming cost V 0 bases and J 4 bases; bases outside gene matches: 3. Germline V lookup: CDR1 SGHRS, CDR2 YFSETQ. The CDR3 covers 14 residues. Here the CDR3 reads CASSLGLARETQYF. The CDR3 DNA sequence: TGCGCCAGCAGCTTGGGACTAGCTCGAGAGACCCAGTACTTC.

This sequence joins TRBV28 and TRBJ2-7, with 7 nucleotides matching TRBD2. The germline CDR1 and CDR2 sequences are MDHEN and SYDVKM. J gave up 0 bases and V 7 bases, and 9 bases lay outside the gene matches. The CDR3 has 15 amino acids. CDR3 in amino acids: CASTWAGEDSYEQYF. CDR3 in DNA: TGTGCCAGCACCTGGGCGGGAGAAGACTCCTACGAGCAGTACTTC.

This rearrangement joins TRBV27 to TRBJ1-1; D is uncertain. Trimming stripped 5 bases from V and 1 base from J, with 20 bases between. CDR1 is MNHEY, CDR2 SMNVEV, per germline (reference sequence). The CDR3 has 17 residues. The CDR3 bases are TGTGCCAGCAGTCCCTCCCCGTTGGGAGTTAAGAACACTGAAGCTTTCTTT. As protein: CASSPSPLGVKNTEAFF.

This clone came up a few times. V usage is TRBV7-2 and J usage is TRBJ1-2, with D perhaps matching TRBD1 (5 bases). V dropped 5 bases and J dropped 4 bases, with 23 bases sitting between them. Germline V CDR1 and CDR2: SGHTA, FQGNSA. The CDR3 loop spans 17 amino acids. CDR3 region: CASSVTPWWGTTYGYTF. The DNA for the CDR3 is TGTGCCAGCAGCGTTACCCCCTGGTGGGGGACCACCTATGGCTACACCTTC.

J is TRBJ2-7 and V is TRBV4-3; D unclear. Deletions cut 0 bases from V and 6 bases from J, with 12 bases between. The CDR3 sequence is 14 residues long. Germline CDR1 LGHNA, CDR2 YSLEER. The CDR3: CASSQDGGSREQYF. The CDR3 DNA follows: TGCGCCAGCAGCCAAGATGGTGGGTCCCGCGAGCAGTACTTC.

The chain has TRBV7-2 and TRBJ1-2, with TRBD1 identical over 7 bases. Germline V gene lookup returns CDR1 SGHTA and CDR2 FQGNSA. Trimming took 6 bases from V and 4 from J; bases not matched to a gene: 14. The CDR3 has 16 amino acids. This chain's CDR3 is CASSFTGTDTIYGYTF. CDR3 DNA sequence: TGTGCCAGCAGTTTTACCGGGACAGATACAATCTATGGCTACACCTTC.

The genes are TRBV28 and TRBJ2-1, with 14 positions matching TRBD2. The CDR3 spans 16 residues. Trimming cost V 5 bases and J 10 bases; bases outside gene matches: 10. CDR1 is MDHEN, CDR2 SYDVKM, per germline. CDR3 coding DNA: TGTGCCAGCAGTCCCGGACTAGCGGGAGGACAGCGCGAGCAGTTCTTC. Its translation: CASSPGLAGGQREQFF.

CDR3 sequence reads: CASSGQARYGYTF. The CDR3 bases are TGTGCCAGTAGTGGACAGGCTCGCTATGGCTACACCTTC. V is TRBV19 and J is TRBJ1-2; 7 bases are shared with TRBD1. The trim removed 5 bases at V and 4 bases at J, leaving 4 bases unmatched. Germline CDR1 is LNHDA and CDR2 is SQIVND (reference sequence). The length of the CDR3 is 13 residues.

The rearrangement joins TRBV9 to TRBJ2-7; tentatively, D is TRBD1 or TRBD2 (5 bases each). The CDR3 spans 16 residues. CDR1 SGDLS and CDR2 YYNGEE come from the germline V gene. V was shortened by 2 bases and J by 7 bases, with 22 bases between the two germline ends. CDR3 sequence (DNA): TGTGCCAGCAGCGTCAGTCCCGGGACGGAGCGGAGGGAGCAGTACTTC. Amino acids: CASSVSPGTERREQYF.

The V and J genes are TRBV19 and TRBJ2-1; 13 nucleotides match TRBD2. Germline V CDR1 and CDR2: LNHDA, SQIVND (reference sequence). V shed 2 bases and J 0 bases; nucleotides not matched to a gene: 4. The CDR3 totals 18 residues. The chain's CDR3 is CASSILTSGRSSYNEQFF. Here the CDR3 DNA reads TGTGCCAGTAGTATATTGACTAGCGGGAGGAGCTCCTACAATGAGCAGTTCTTC.

The rearrangement links TRBV27 to TRBJ2-7; 9 bases fit TRBD1. The germline CDR1 and CDR2 sequences are MNHEY and SMNVEV (reference sequence). J lost 1 base, V lost 5 bases, and 3 bases had no gene match. The CDR3 totals 14 residues. The CDR3 loop is CASSLGTGSYEQYF. As DNA, the CDR3 is TGTGCCAGCAGTCTAGGGACAGGGTCCTACGAGCAGTACTTC.

The chain links TRBV2 to TRBJ2-7; D possibly corresponds to TRBD2 (6 bases). Looked up from germline, CDR1 is SNHLY and CDR2 is FYNNEI. V lost 4 bases to trimming and J lost 1 base, with 11 bases between them. This CDR3 region has 14 residues. This CDR3 is CASSGQGGSYEQYF. The CDR3 nucleotides read TGTGCCAGCAGTGGGCAGGGAGGATCCTACGAGCAGTACTTC.

The chain joins TRBV19 to TRBJ2-3; either TRBD1 or TRBD2 may fit D (5 bases each). The V end was cut by 6 bases, the J end by 1 base, with 20 bases between. The length of the CDR3 is 17 residues. Germline V CDR1 and CDR2: LNHDA, SQIVND (reference sequence). The CDR3 nucleotides are TGTGCCAGTAGGCCACCATTCGGGGCGGAGGGCACAGATACGCAGTATTTT. Protein sequence: CASRPPFGAEGTDTQYF.

V gene TRBV24-1 combines with J gene TRBJ2-5; TRBD1 or TRBD2 may be the D gene (5 bases each). The CDR3 is 14 amino acids. Germline V gene data show CDR1 as KGHDR and CDR2 as SFDVKD. The V end was cut by 2 bases, the J end by 6 bases, with 12 bases between. CDR3 loop: CATSDWAGSQTQYF. The CDR3 DNA is TGTGCCACCAGTGATTGGGCAGGGAGCCAGACCCAGTACTTC.

V is TRBV13 and J is TRBJ2-7; 7 nucleotides line up with TRBD2. The germline gives CDR1 PRHDT, CDR2 FYEKMQ (reference sequence). The CDR3 is 14 residues long. The trim removed 4 bases at V and 3 bases at J, leaving 6 bases unmatched. Here the CDR3 DNA reads TGTGCCAGCAGCTCCACAGGACTAGACTACGAGCAGTACTTC. Translation gives CASSSTGLDYEQYF.

The chain joins TRBV5-1 to TRBJ1-2, with 7 bases aligning to TRBD1. With V trimmed by 3 bases and J by 0 bases, 8 bases remained unmatched. Germline lookup yields CDR1 SGHRS and CDR2 YFSETQ. The CDR3 length is 16 residues. CDR3 coding DNA: TGCGCCAGCAGCTCGACAGGGCCGGGATCTAACTATGGCTACACCTTC. Amino acids: CASSSTGPGSNYGYTF.

The V gene is TRBV3-1 (or the pseudogene TRBV3-2), the J gene TRBJ2-7, with 8 nucleotides matching TRBD2. Germline V gene data show CDR1 as LGHDT and CDR2 as YNNKEL (reference sequence). The CDR3 is 15 amino acids. Losses at the gene ends were 5 bases for V and 9 bases for J; bases not matched to a gene: 15. In nucleotides, the CDR3 is TGTGCCAGCAGCAACCAAGCGGGAGCTAACAGGGCGCAGTACTTC. The encoded protein is CASSNQAGANRAQYF.

Worth noting for this clone: This CDR3 is also generated by other DNA sequences in the sample. The CDR3: CASSRDFYGYTF. CDR3 nucleotide sequence: TGTGCCAGCAGTCGGGATTTCTATGGCTACACCTTC. The J gene is TRBJ1-2, the V gene TRBV12-3 or TRBV12-4; D remains ambiguous. The CDR3 covers 12 residues. Trimming took off 5 bases at V and 4 bases at J, with 8 bases between the two ends.

The chain has TRBV27 and TRBJ2-3, with 9 bases matching TRBD2. Trimming cost V 5 bases and J 0 bases; bases outside gene matches: 15. CDR1 is MNHEY and CDR2 is SMNVEV in the germline V gene (reference sequence). This CDR3 is 19 amino acids long. CDR3 in amino acids: CASSGIETSGGRSTDTQYF. CDR3 bases: TGTGCCAGCAGTGGGATTGAGACTAGCGGAGGCCGCAGCACAGATACGCAGTATTTT.

The rearrangement links TRBV5-5 to TRBJ2-7; 8 bases match TRBD1. The CDR3 contains 16 residues. With V trimmed by 1 base and J by 2 bases, 8 bases remained unmatched. Germline V gene data show CDR1 as SGHKS and CDR2 as YYEKEE (reference sequence). As DNA, the CDR3 is TGTGCCAGCAGCTTGAGGACCGGGACAGGCCCCTACGAGCAGTACTTC. Residues: CASSLRTGTGPYEQYF.

V and J are TRBV27 and TRBJ1-1, with D unresolved. Trimming took off 5 bases at V and 12 bases at J, with 16 bases between the two ends. The CDR3 loop spans 12 amino acids. In germline, CDR1 is MNHEY, CDR2 SMNVEV (reference sequence). CDR3 DNA sequence: TGTGCCAGCAGTCAAAGAGGCGGGGAGACTTTCTTT. Protein product: CASSQRGGETFF.

Only one count was recorded for this clone. The chain carries TRBV11-1 and TRBJ1-1, with D uncertain. The CDR3 loop spans 15 amino acids. Germline assignment: CDR1 SGHAT and CDR2 FQDESV (reference sequence). V was trimmed by 8 bases and J by 5 bases, leaving 21 bases between them. Written as DNA, the CDR3 is TGTGCCAGCCAACCGCTCCGCGGGGTTTCTACTGAAGCTTTCTTT. This translates into CASQPLRGVSTEAFF.

In this sample, this clone turned up once. J is TRBJ1-5 and V is TRBV28; no clear D. Germline CDR1 and CDR2: MDHEN and SYDVKM. The V end lost 8 bases, the J end lost 0 bases, and 11 bases lay between the germline ends. This CDR3 has 14 amino acids. CDR3 DNA sequence: TGTGCCAGCGTCCAGGCCTTTAGCAATCAGCCCCAGCATTTT. This gives the protein CASVQAFSNQPQHF.

The J gene is TRBJ2-6, the V gene TRBV7-3; maybe TRBD2 (5 bases). V lost 5 bases and J lost 4, with 12 bases in between. Germline V CDR1 and CDR2: SGHTA, FQGTGA. This CDR3 spans 15 amino acids. The CDR3 reads CASSPTSTGANVLTF. The DNA for the CDR3 is TGTGCCAGCAGCCCCACTAGTACCGGGGCCAACGTCCTGACTTTC.